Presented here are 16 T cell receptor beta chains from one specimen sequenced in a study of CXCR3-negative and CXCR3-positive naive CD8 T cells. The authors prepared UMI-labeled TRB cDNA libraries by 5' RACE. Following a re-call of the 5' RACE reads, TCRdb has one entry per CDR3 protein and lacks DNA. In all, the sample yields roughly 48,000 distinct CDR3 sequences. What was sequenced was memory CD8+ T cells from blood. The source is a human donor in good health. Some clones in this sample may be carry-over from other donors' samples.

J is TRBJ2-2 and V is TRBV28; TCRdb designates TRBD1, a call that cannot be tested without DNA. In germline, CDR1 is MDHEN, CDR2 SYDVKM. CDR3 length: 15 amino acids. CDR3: CASNAGQLNTGELFF.

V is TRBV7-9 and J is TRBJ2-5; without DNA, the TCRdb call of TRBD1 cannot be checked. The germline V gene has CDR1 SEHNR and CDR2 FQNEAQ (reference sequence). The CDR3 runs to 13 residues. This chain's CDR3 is CASSDDRGETQYF.

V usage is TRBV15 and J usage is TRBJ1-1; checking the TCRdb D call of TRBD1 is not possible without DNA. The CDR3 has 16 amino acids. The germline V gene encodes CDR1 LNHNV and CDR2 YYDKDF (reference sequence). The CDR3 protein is CATSTGTGVYGSEAFF.

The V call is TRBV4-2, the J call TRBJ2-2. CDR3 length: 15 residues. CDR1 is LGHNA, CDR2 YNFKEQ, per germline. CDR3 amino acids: CASSQELGNTGELFF.

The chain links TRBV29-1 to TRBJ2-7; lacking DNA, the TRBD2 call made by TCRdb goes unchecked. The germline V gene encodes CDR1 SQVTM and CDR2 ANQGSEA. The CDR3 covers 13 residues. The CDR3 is CSGRLAPTYEQYF.

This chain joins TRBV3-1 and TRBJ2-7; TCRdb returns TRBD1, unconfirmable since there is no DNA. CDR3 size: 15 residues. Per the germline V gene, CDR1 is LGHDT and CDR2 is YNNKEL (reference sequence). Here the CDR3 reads CASSLPDRGLYEQYF.

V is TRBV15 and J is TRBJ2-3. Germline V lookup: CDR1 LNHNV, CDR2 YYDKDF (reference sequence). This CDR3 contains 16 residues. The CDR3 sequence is CATSRGPDRGTDTQYF. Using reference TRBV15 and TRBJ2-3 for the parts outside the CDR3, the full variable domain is DAMVIQNPRYQVTQFGKPVTLSCSQTLNHNVMYWYQQKSSQAPKLLFHYYDKDFNNEADTPDNFQSRRPNTSFCFLDIRSPGLGDTAMYLCATSRGPDRGTDTQYFGPGTRLTVL.

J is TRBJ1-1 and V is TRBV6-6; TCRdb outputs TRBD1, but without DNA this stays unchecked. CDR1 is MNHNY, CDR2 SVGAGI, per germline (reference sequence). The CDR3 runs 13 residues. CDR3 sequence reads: CASSYPTGAEAFF.

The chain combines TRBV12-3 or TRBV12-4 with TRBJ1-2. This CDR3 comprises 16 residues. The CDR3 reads CASSSSLGTFNYGYTF.

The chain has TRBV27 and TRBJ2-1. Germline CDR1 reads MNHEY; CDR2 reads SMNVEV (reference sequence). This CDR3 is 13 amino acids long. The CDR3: CASSGFIYNEQFF.

This CDR3 reads CASSDSVRSSGELFF. V and J are TRBV6-4 and TRBJ2-2. The CDR3 sequence is 15 residues long. CDR1 and CDR2 from the germline V gene are MRHNA and SNTAGT.

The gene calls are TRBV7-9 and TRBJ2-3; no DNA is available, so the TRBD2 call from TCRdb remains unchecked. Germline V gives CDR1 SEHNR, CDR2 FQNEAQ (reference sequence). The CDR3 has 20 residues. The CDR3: CASSSLGGRTSRIWTDTQYF.

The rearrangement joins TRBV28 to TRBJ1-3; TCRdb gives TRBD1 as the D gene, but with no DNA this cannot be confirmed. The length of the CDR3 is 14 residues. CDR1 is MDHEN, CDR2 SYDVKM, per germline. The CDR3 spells CASREQGAGNTIYF.

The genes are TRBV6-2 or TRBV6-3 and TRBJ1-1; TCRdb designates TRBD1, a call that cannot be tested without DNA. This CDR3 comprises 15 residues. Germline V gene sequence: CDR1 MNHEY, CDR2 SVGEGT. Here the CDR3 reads CASSYWRYSGAEAFF.

CDR3 region: CASSLARGEQFF. This chain connects TRBV7-9 to TRBJ2-1. CDR1 is SEHNR, CDR2 FQNEAQ, per germline (reference sequence). The CDR3 is 12 residues long.

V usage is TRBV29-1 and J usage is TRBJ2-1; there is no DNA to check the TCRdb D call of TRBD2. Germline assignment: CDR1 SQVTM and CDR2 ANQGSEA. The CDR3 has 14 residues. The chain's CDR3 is CSVGREGAYNEQFF.